The next 30 T cell receptor beta chains were all read from a single sample in a study of identical twins. Using its own MiXCR run on the 5' RACE reads, TCRdb lists one record per CDR3 protein. Among 210,000 or so distinct CDR3 sequences listed, around 8.1% were seen once. Separately, the same data were catalogued under a study of yellow fever vaccine responses in identical twins.

Source material: memory (CD45RO+) T cells sorted from blood. The receptor set was obtained from a woman aged 18-35 years in good health.

The chain combines TRBV7-2 with TRBJ2-5, with 10 bases that match TRBD2. The length of the CDR3 is 16 residues. In germline, CDR1 is SGHTA, CDR2 FQGNSA. V lost 1 base and J lost 6; bases outside the gene matches: 8. The CDR3 DNA reads as TGTGCCAGCAGCTTAGAGGTCAGGACTAGCGGACAGACCCAGTACTTC. As protein: CASSLEVRTSGQTQYF.

The sample holds many counts of this clonotype. The rearrangement uses TRBV7-9 and TRBJ2-1; unclear D gene. V shed 5 bases and J shed 10 bases, with 9 bases lying between them. The CDR3 sequence is 11 residues long. The germline V gene encodes CDR1 SEHNR and CDR2 FQNEAQ (reference sequence). The CDR3 is CASSPRREQFF. In DNA, the CDR3 is TGTGCCAGCAGCCCCAGGCGCGAGCAGTTCTTC.

The sample holds many counts of this clonotype. The chain links TRBV20-1 to TRBJ2-3, with 7 bases lining up with TRBD1. J lost 4 bases, V lost 5 bases, and 9 bases had no gene match. From germline, CDR1 is DFQATT and CDR2 SNEGSKA (reference sequence). The CDR3 loop spans 14 amino acids. CDR3 DNA sequence: TGCAGTGCTCGCACCGGGACAGAATCAGATACGCAGTATTTT. Protein product: CSARTGTESDTQYF.

This clonotype was picked up many times. V and J are TRBV29-1 and TRBJ1-1; D is undetermined. Looked up from germline, CDR1 is SQVTM and CDR2 is ANQGSEA. Trimming stripped 3 bases from V and 7 bases from J, with 12 bases between. CDR3 length: 12 residues. This CDR3 reads CSVDITPLEAFF. The CDR3 nucleotides read TGCAGCGTTGACATTACCCCCCTTGAAGCTTTCTTT.

This clonotype was seen ten or more times. The V gene is TRBV20-1, the J gene TRBJ2-5; 10 bases agree with TRBD2. The V segment lost 1 base and the J segment 3 bases; nucleotides outside the gene matches: 8. There are 16 residues in the CDR3. Germline V lookup: CDR1 DFQATT, CDR2 SNEGSKA (reference sequence). The CDR3 here is CSARGPSGGYKETQYF. In DNA form, the CDR3 reads TGCAGTGCTAGAGGCCCTAGCGGGGGTTACAAAGAGACCCAGTACTTC.

V and J are TRBV20-1 and TRBJ2-7; 7 positions match TRBD1. CDR1 and CDR2 from the germline V gene are DFQATT and SNEGSKA (reference sequence). The CDR3 runs to 14 residues. J was trimmed by 3 bases and V by 2 bases; bases with no gene match: 7. The CDR3 nucleotides read TGCAGTGCTAGAAGCAGACAGGGTTTCTACGAGCAGTACTTC. Protein product: CSARSRQGFYEQYF.

This clonotype was picked up a small number of times. The CDR3 DNA sequence: TGTGCCAGCAGTGAGGGTCCTAGAAACACCATATATTTT. This gives the protein CASSEGPRNTIYF. The chain has TRBV2 and TRBJ1-3; D gene uncertain. The CDR3 is 13 residues long. V dropped 3 bases and J dropped 5 bases, with 8 bases sitting between them. The germline CDR1 and CDR2 sequences are SNHLY and FYNNEI. The whole variable domain, remainder taken from reference TRBV2 and TRBJ1-3, is EPEVTQTPSHQVTQMGQEVILRCVPISNHLYFYWYRQILGQKVEFLVSFYNNEISEKSEIFDDQFSVERPDGSNFTLKIRSTKLEDSAMYFCASSEGPRNTIYFGEGSWLTVV.

This clonotype was counted many times. V is TRBV12-3 or TRBV12-4 and J is TRBJ2-7, with 11 bases fitting TRBD2. The CDR3 runs to 17 residues. Trimming cost V 5 bases and J 3 bases; bases outside gene matches: 12. In nucleotides, the CDR3 is TGTGCCAGCAGTCCCCGAACCCAGACTAGCGGGAACTACGAGCAGTACTTC. Encoded protein: CASSPRTQTSGNYEQYF.

This clonotype was seen repeatedly, ten times or more. The V and J genes are TRBV25-1 and TRBJ2-5; D might be TRBD1 (6 bases). The CDR3 has 15 residues. Germline CDR1 reads MGHDK; CDR2 reads SYGVNS. Trimming pared 5 bases from V and 4 bases from J, leaving 17 bases between. CDR3: CASSSGGTSGETQYF. For the CDR3, the DNA is TGTGCCAGCAGTTCTGGGGGCACGAGCGGAGAGACCCAGTACTTC.

The genes are TRBV7-8 and TRBJ2-7, with D possibly being TRBD2 (6 bases). The CDR3 is 18 residues long. CDR1 and CDR2 from the germline V gene are SGHVS and FQNEAQ. Trimming shortened V by 1 base and J by 3 bases, and 22 bases separated the two germline ends. The CDR3 DNA follows: TGTGCCAGCAGCTTAGTAGGAGGGACTCGTCTATCGGTCTACGAGCAGTACTTC. Translated, it gives CASSLVGGTRLSVYEQYF.

This sequence joins TRBV10-3 and TRBJ1-6; D call uncertain. Trimming shortened V by 8 bases and J by 10 bases, and 15 bases separated the two germline ends. Germline-derived CDR1 and CDR2 are ENHRY and SYGVKD. The CDR3 is 13 residues long. CDR3 in DNA: TGTGCCATCCGACTAGGACGGGAATCACCCCTCCACTTT. Encoded protein: CAIRLGRESPLHF.

This clonotype was seen many times. This chain connects TRBV6-2 or TRBV6-3 to TRBJ2-2; no reliable D call. The CDR3 extends over 11 amino acids. V was trimmed by 7 bases and J by 3 bases, leaving 3 bases between them. Germline V lookup: CDR1 MNHEY, CDR2 SVGEGT. CDR3 sequence: CASMDTGELFF. The CDR3 nucleotides read TGTGCCAGCATGGACACCGGGGAGCTGTTTTTT.

In its sample, this clonotype was seen a few times. The CDR3 spells CASLPPDPPTDEQFF. The CDR3 bases are TGTGCCAGCCTCCCCCCAGACCCCCCTACGGATGAGCAGTTCTTC. This sequence joins TRBV6-1 and TRBJ2-1; the D is unclear. Germline assignment: CDR1 MNHNS and CDR2 SASEGT. CDR3 length equals 15 residues. The V end was cut by 8 bases, the J end by 8 bases, with 22 bases between.

The table lists this clonotype with a few counts. J is TRBJ2-7 and V is TRBV6-2 or TRBV6-3; tentative D call: TRBD1 (5 bases). The CDR3 has 15 residues. Trimming removed 7 bases from V and 3 bases from J, with 19 bases in between. Germline V gene lookup returns CDR1 MNHEY and CDR2 SVGEGT. The CDR3, as DNA: TGTGCCAGCACCTTGGGGCCGGCGATCTACTACGAGCAGTACTTC. It codes for CASTLGPAIYYEQYF.

This clonotype has a handful of counts. This chain uses TRBV12-3 or TRBV12-4 with TRBJ1-5; the D gene is possibly TRBD1 (5 bases). This CDR3 is 15 amino acids long. Trimming pared 5 bases from V and 0 bases from J, leaving 11 bases between. CDR3 in amino acids: CASSQTGGSNQPQHF. The CDR3 region has the DNA TGTGCCAGCAGTCAGACCGGGGGTAGCAATCAGCCCCAGCATTTT.

This clonotype was counted a few times. J is TRBJ2-7 and V is TRBV7-8, with no clear D. This CDR3 is built from 11 residues. V was clipped by 4 bases and J by 4 bases, with 5 bases between them. Germline CDR1 and CDR2: SGHVS and FQNEAQ. CDR3 in amino acids: CASSSEYEQYF. CDR3 nucleotides: TGTGCCAGCAGCTCGGAGTACGAGCAGTACTTC.

Only a few counts were recorded for this clonotype. This chain links TRBV20-1 with TRBJ1-5; weak D call: TRBD1 (5 bases). Germline V gene data show CDR1 as DFQATT and CDR2 as SNEGSKA (reference sequence). Deletions cut 2 bases from V and 0 bases from J, with 11 bases between. The CDR3 runs to 15 residues. CDR3 region: CSARWGVASNQPQHF. CDR3 nucleotide sequence: TGCAGTGCTAGATGGGGGGTAGCTAGCAATCAGCCCCAGCATTTT.

V and J are TRBV5-1 and TRBJ2-3; D unresolved. V shed 4 bases and J shed 0 bases, with 18 bases lying between them. The CDR3 runs 17 residues. Germline assignment: CDR1 SGHRS and CDR2 YFSETQ. The CDR3 here is CASSPGSAGHSTDTQYF. The CDR3 DNA reads as TGCGCCAGCAGCCCCGGCTCGGCAGGCCATAGCACAGATACGCAGTATTTT.

This clonotype was seen a few times. The V call is TRBV6-5, the J call TRBJ2-7; TRBD1 agrees at 10 bases. This CDR3 comprises 16 residues. Germline CDR1 and CDR2: MNHEY and SVGAGI. The junction had 7 bases not matched to a gene; V was cut back by 0 bases and J by 5 bases. This chain's CDR3 is CASSYSSGQGGHEQYF. The CDR3 DNA reads TGTGCCAGCAGTTACTCGAGCGGACAGGGGGGCCACGAGCAGTACTTC.

This clonotype came up many times. V gene TRBV29-1 combines with J gene TRBJ2-1; D is undetermined. Germline CDR1 is SQVTM and CDR2 is ANQGSEA. The CDR3 contains 10 residues. Trimming took 7 bases from V and 5 from J, leaving 6 bases between them. CDR3 sequence reads: CSAWDNEQFF. CDR3 DNA: TGCAGCGCTTGGGACAATGAGCAGTTCTTC.

This clonotype was found a few times. This chain joins TRBV7-2 and TRBJ2-3, with TRBD2 matching 7 bases. CDR1 SGHTA and CDR2 FQGNSA come from the germline V gene. The CDR3 is 14 amino acids. The J segment lost 6 bases and the V segment lost 11 bases, leaving 14 bases of the junction unmatched. This CDR3 reads CASSGGSRLDTQYF. In DNA form, the CDR3 reads TGTGCCTCCTCCGGGGGGAGCAGGTTGGATACGCAGTATTTT.

V and J are TRBV20-1 and TRBJ2-1, with 8 bases fitting TRBD1. The CDR3 covers 15 residues. With V trimmed by 3 bases and J by 9 bases, 13 bases remained unmatched. CDR1 and CDR2 from the germline V gene are DFQATT and SNEGSKA (reference sequence). The CDR3: CSASPTGVVKGEQFF. Written as DNA, the CDR3 is TGCAGTGCTAGCCCGACAGGGGTCGTTAAGGGTGAGCAGTTCTTC.

This clonotype was seen repeatedly, ten times or more. The V gene is TRBV6-1, the J gene TRBJ2-7, with 8 bases matching TRBD2. In germline, CDR1 is MNHNS, CDR2 SASEGT. The trim removed 8 bases at V and 2 bases at J, leaving 8 bases unmatched. The CDR3 has 14 residues. CDR3 amino acids: CASWPRGVPYEQYF. As DNA, the CDR3 is TGTGCCAGCTGGCCGCGGGGGGTCCCCTACGAGCAGTACTTC.

Only a few counts were recorded for this clonotype. The CDR3 sequence: CASSLVSSGGSEQFF. The CDR3 DNA follows: TGCGCCAGCAGCTTGGTTAGTAGCGGGGGCAGTGAGCAGTTCTTC. The chain recombines TRBV5-1 with TRBJ2-1; TRBD2 aligns across 9 bases. This CDR3 is 15 amino acids long. Germline V gene sequence: CDR1 SGHRS, CDR2 YFSETQ. V gave up 0 bases and J gave up 9 bases; unmatched junction bases: 7.

This clonotype was detected ten times or more. V gene TRBV6-2 or TRBV6-3 combines with J gene TRBJ2-3, with a possible D match to TRBD2 (6 bases). CDR3 length: 14 amino acids. Germline loops: CDR1 MNHEY, CDR2 SVGEGT. V shed 2 bases and J shed 9 bases, with 15 bases lying between them. CDR3 sequence reads: CASSYPDSGRTQYF. CDR3 bases: TGTGCCAGCAGTTACCCCGACAGCGGGCGGACGCAGTATTTT.

The chain is built from TRBV20-1 and TRBJ2-1; TRBD2 aligns across 9 bases. In germline, CDR1 is DFQATT, CDR2 SNEGSKA (reference sequence). Trimming removed 5 bases from V and 8 bases from J; junction bases left unmatched: 4. The CDR3 is 12 amino acids. In DNA, the CDR3 is TGCAGTGCTCCGGGACTAGCCTATGAGCAGTTCTTC. This encodes CSAPGLAYEQFF.

This clonotype was observed at least ten times. The V and J genes are TRBV5-1 and TRBJ2-2, with D unclear. From germline, CDR1 is SGHRS and CDR2 YFSETQ. The CDR3 has 14 residues. Trimming took 0 bases from V and 4 from J, leaving 7 bases between them. This CDR3 is CASSLDEVTGELFF. The CDR3 DNA sequence: TGCGCCAGCAGCTTGGACGAGGTCACCGGGGAGCTGTTTTTT.

This clonotype was seen more than once but under ten times. This chain connects TRBV6-1 to TRBJ2-3; TRBD1 aligns across 10 bases. V was clipped by 10 bases and J by 3 bases; unmatched bases: 4. The germline CDR1 and CDR2 sequences are MNHNS and SASEGT. The CDR3 is 13 residues long. Here the CDR3 reads CATGQGGTDTQYF. The CDR3 DNA sequence: TGTGCCACAGGACAGGGGGGTACAGATACGCAGTATTTT.

This clonotype was seen repeatedly, ten times or more. The J gene is TRBJ2-7, the V gene TRBV4-3; 8 positions match TRBD2. J lost 7 bases, V lost 4 bases, and 9 bases had no gene match. This CDR3 is built from 14 residues. The germline gives CDR1 LGHNA, CDR2 YSLEER. The CDR3 loop reads CASSPQREHWEQYF. The CDR3 DNA reads as TGCGCCAGCAGCCCCCAGCGGGAGCACTGGGAGCAGTACTTC.

This clonotype was detected many times. V gene TRBV12-3 or TRBV12-4 combines with J gene TRBJ2-1; TRBD2 is a possible D gene (6 bases). This CDR3 has 13 residues. Trimming pared 6 bases from V and 6 bases from J, leaving 12 bases between. DNA of the CDR3: TGTGCCAGCAGCTATGGGACTGTCAATGAGCAGTTCTTC. It is translated as CASSYGTVNEQFF.